This record looks at one TCR beta chain sequence and its context. Its antigen is unknown. This table comes from immunoSEQ multiplex PCR, and its TCRdb copy is limited to in-frame clones, with some not included. The profile shows more than 45,000 clones, nearly 98% of them singletons. The sample comes from a study of siplizumab effects on memory and regulatory T cells. General observations from the study: Naive T cells were seemingly more diverse than memory cells, and major contributions to the alloresponse seemed to be made by them.

The receptor comes from a human donor in good health. Sequenced: naive CD4+ T cells sorted from blood.

The CDR3 coding sequence is TGCGCCAGCAGTGAGCAAGGGAGGAATGAGCAGTTCTTC. It codes for CASSEQGRNEQFF. The gene calls are TRBV10-1 and TRBJ2-1; tentatively, D is TRBD2 (6 bases). This CDR3 region has 13 residues. Germline CDR1 and CDR2: WNHNN and SYGVQD (reference sequence). The V end was cut by 2 bases, the J end by 7 bases, with 9 bases between.